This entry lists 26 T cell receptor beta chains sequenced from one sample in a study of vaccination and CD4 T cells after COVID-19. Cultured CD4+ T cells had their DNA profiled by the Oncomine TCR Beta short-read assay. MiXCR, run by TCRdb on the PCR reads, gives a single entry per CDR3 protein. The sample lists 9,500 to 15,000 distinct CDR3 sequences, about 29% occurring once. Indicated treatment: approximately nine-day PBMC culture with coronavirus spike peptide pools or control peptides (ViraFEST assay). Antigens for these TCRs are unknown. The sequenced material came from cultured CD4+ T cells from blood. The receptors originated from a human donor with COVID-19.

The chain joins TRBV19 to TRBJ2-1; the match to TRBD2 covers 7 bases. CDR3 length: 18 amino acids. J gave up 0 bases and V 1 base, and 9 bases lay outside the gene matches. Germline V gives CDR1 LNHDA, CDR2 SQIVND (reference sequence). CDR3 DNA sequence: TGTGCCAGTAGTATAGGAGCGGGGAGTTGGAGCTCCTACAATGAGCAGTTCTTC. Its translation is CASSIGAGSWSSYNEQFF. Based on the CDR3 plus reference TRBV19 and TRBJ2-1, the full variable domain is DGGITQSPKYLFRKEGQNVTLSCEQNLNHDAMYWYRQDPGQGLRLIYYSQIVNDFQKGDIAEGYSVSREKKESFPLTVTSAQKNPTAFYLCASSIGAGSWSSYNEQFFGPGTRLTVL.

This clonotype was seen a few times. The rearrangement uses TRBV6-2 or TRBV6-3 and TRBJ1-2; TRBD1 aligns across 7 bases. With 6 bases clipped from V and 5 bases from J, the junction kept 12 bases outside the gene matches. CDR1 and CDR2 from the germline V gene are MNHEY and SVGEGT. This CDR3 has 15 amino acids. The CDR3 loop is CASRTDRQRYYGYTF. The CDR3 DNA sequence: TGTGCCAGCAGAACGGACAGGCAACGATATTATGGCTACACCTTC.

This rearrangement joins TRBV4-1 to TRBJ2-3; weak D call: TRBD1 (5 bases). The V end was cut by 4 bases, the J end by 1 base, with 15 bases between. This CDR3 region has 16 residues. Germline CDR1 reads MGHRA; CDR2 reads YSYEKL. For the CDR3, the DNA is TGCGCCAGCAGCCGACAAGCCAGGGCGGGCACAGATACGCAGTATTTT. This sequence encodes CASSRQARAGTDTQYF.

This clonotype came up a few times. CDR3 region: CASSEQLPGQGRDEQYF. The CDR3 bases are TGTGCCAGCAGTGAACAACTTCCGGGACAGGGAAGGGACGAGCAGTACTTC. The V and J genes are TRBV6-1 and TRBJ2-7, with 9 bases fitting TRBD1. Trimming cost V 2 bases and J 5 bases; bases outside gene matches: 13. CDR3 length: 17 residues. Germline V gene data show CDR1 as MNHNS and CDR2 as SASEGT.

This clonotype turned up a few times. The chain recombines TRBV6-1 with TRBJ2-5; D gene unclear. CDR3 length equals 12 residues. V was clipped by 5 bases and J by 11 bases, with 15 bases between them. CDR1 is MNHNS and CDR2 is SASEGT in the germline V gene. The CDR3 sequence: CASSPDGGGQYF. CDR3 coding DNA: TGTGCCAGCAGTCCGGACGGCGGCGGTCAGTACTTC.

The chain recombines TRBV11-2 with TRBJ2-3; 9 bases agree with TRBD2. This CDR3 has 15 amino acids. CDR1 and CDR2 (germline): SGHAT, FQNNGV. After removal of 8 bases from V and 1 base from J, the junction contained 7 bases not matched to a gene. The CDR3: CASGARGGGTDTQYF. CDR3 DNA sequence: TGTGCCAGCGGGGCCCGCGGGGGGGGCACAGATACGCAGTATTTT.

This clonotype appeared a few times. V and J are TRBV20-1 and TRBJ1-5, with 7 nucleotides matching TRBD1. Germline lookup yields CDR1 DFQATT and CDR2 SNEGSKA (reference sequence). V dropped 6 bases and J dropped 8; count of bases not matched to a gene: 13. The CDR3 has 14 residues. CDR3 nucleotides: TGCAGTGCCCGCCGAGTAGGGGGCGTAAAGCCCCAGCATTTT. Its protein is CSARRVGGVKPQHF.

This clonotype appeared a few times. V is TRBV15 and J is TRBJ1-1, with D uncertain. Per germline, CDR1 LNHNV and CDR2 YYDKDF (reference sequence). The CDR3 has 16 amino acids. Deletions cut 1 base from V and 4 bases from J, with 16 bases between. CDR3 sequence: CATSRASGRSITEAFF. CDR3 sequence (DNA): TGTGCCACCAGCAGAGCCTCGGGGAGGTCGATCACTGAAGCTTTCTTT. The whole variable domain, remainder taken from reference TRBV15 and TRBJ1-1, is DAMVIQNPRYQVTQFGKPVTLSCSQTLNHNVMYWYQQKSSQAPKLLFHYYDKDFNNEADTPDNFQSRRPNTSFCFLDIRSPGLGDTAMYLCATSRASGRSITEAFFGQGTRLTVV.

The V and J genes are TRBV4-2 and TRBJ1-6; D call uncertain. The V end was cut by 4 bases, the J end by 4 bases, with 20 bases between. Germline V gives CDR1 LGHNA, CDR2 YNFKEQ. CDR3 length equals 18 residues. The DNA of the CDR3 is TGTGCCAGCAGCCCCGCCGACATTTCCAAAGCATATAATTCACCCCTCCACTTT. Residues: CASSPADISKAYNSPLHF.

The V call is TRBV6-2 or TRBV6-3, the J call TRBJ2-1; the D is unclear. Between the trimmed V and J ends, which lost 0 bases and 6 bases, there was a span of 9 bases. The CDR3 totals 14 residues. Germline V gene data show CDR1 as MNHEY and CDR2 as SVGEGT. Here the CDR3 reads CASSYSDSTNEQFF. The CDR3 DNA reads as TGTGCCAGCAGTTACTCGGATAGTACCAATGAGCAGTTCTTC.

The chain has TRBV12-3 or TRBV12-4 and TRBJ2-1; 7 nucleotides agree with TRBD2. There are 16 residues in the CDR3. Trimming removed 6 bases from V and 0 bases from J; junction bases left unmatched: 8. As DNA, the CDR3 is TGTGCCAGCAGGTGGGGTAGCGGGCGCTCCTACAATGAGCAGTTCTTC. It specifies CASRWGSGRSYNEQFF.

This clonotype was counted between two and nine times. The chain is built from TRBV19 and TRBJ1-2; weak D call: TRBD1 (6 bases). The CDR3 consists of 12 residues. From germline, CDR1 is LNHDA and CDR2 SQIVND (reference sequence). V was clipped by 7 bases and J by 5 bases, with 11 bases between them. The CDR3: CASTAQGYGYTF. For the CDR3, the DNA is TGTGCCAGTACCGCACAGGGTTATGGCTACACCTTC.

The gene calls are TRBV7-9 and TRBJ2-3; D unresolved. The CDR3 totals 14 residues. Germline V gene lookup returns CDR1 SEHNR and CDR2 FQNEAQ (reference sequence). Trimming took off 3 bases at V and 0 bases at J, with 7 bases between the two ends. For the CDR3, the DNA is TGTGCCAGCAGCTTCGACACGAGCACAGATACGCAGTATTTT. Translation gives CASSFDTSTDTQYF. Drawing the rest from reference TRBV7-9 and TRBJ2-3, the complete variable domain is DTGVSQNPRHKITKRGQNVTFRCDPISEHNRLYWYRQTLGQGPEFLTYFQNEAQLEKSRLLSDRFSAERPKGSFSTLEIQRTEQGDSAMYLCASSFDTSTDTQYFGPGTRLTVL.

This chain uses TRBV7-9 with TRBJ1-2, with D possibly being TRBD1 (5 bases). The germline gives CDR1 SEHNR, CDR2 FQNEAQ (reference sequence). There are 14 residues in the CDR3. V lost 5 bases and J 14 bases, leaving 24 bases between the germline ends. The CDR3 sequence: CASSNDLRLLQETF. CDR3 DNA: TGTGCCAGCAGCAACGACCTCCGGCTACTACAGGAGACCTTC.

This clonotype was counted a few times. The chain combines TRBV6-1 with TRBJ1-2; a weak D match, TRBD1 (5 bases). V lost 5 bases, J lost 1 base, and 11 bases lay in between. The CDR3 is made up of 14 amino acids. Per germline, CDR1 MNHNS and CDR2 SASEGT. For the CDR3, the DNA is TGTGCCAGCAGTAGGGGACCGGATAACTATGGCTACACCTTC. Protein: CASSRGPDNYGYTF.

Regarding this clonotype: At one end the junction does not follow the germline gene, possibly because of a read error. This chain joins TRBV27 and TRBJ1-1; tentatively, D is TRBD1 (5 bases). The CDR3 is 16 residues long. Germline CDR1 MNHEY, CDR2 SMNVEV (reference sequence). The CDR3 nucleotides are TGTGCCAGCAGTTTGTTGGGGACCCCCATGAACACTGAAGCTTCCTTT. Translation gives CASSLLGTPMNTEASF.

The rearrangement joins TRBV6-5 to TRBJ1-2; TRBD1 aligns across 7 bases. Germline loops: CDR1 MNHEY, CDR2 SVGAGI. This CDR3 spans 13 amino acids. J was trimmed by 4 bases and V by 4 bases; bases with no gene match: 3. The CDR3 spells CASSSTGTYGYTF. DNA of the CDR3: TGTGCCAGCAGTTCGACAGGGACCTATGGCTACACCTTC.

Written as DNA, the CDR3 is TGTGCCAGCAGCTTCACCGGGACAGCTAATGAAAAACTGTTTTTT. Protein product: CASSFTGTANEKLFF. This sequence joins TRBV7-8 and TRBJ1-4, with TRBD1 matching over 7 bases. Germline values: CDR1 SGHVS, CDR2 FQNEAQ. This CDR3 spans 15 amino acids. V dropped 3 bases and J dropped 3; count of bases not matched to a gene: 4.

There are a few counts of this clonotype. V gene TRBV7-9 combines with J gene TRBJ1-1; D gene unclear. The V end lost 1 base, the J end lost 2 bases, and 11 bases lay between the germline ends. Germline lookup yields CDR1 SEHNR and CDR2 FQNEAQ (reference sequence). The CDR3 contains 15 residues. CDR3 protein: CASSLGQVVNTEAFF. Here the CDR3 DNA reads TGTGCCAGCAGCTTAGGCCAGGTCGTAAACACTGAAGCTTTCTTT. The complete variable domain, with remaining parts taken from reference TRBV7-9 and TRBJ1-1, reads DTGVSQNPRHKITKRGQNVTFRCDPISEHNRLYWYRQTLGQGPEFLTYFQNEAQLEKSRLLSDRFSAERPKGSFSTLEIQRTEQGDSAMYLCASSLGQVVNTEAFFGQGTRLTVV.

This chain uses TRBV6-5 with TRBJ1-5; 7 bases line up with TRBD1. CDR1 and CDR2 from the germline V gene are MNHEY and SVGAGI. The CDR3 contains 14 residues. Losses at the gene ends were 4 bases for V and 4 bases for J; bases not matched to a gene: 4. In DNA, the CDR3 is TGTGCCAGCAGTTCGGGACAGACGAATCAGCCCCAGCATTTT. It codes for CASSSGQTNQPQHF.

CDR3 region: CASSQDHRGDSPLHF. For the CDR3, the DNA is TGCGCCAGCAGCCAAGATCACAGGGGGGATTCACCCCTCCACTTT. V gene TRBV4-3 combines with J gene TRBJ1-6, with 8 bases identical to TRBD1. The V gene's germline CDR1 is LGHNA and CDR2 YSLEER. The CDR3 has 15 amino acids. V lost 0 bases and J lost 8; bases outside the gene matches: 3.

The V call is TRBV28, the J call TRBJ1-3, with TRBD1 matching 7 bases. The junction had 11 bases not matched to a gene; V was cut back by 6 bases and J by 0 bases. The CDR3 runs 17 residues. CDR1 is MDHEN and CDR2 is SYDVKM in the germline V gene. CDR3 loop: CASSPSTTGTSGNTIYF. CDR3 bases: TGTGCCAGCAGCCCTTCCACGACAGGGACCTCTGGAAACACCATATATTTT.

The DNA for the CDR3 is TGTGCCAGCAGCCCCGACGGGGGGTATCAGCCCCAGCATTTT. Residues: CASSPDGGYQPQHF. The chain employs TRBV28 and TRBJ1-5; D is possibly TRBD1 (5 bases). In germline, CDR1 is MDHEN, CDR2 SYDVKM. Trimming stripped 6 bases from V and 5 bases from J, with 14 bases between. The CDR3 covers 14 residues.

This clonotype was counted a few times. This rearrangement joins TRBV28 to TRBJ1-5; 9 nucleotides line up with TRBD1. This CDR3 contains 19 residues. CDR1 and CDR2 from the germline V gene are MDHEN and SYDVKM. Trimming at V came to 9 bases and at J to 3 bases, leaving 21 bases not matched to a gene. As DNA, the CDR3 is TGTGCCAGGAGAGGCACCGGGACAGGGACTTATCCGGACAATCAGCCCCAGCATTTT. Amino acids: CARRGTGTGTYPDNQPQHF.

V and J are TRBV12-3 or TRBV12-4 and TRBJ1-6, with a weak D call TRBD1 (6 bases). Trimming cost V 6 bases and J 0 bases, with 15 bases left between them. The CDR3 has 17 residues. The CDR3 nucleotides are TGTGCCAGCAGGCCAGGGGCCCTGAGCTCCTATAATTCACCCCTCCACTTT. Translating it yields CASRPGALSSYNSPLHF.

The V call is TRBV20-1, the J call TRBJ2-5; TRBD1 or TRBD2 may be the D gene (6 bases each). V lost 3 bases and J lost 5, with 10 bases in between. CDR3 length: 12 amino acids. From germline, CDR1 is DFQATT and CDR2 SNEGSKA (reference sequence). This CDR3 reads CSARPGAETQYF. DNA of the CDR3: TGCAGTGCTAGGCCGGGGGCTGAGACCCAGTACTTC.